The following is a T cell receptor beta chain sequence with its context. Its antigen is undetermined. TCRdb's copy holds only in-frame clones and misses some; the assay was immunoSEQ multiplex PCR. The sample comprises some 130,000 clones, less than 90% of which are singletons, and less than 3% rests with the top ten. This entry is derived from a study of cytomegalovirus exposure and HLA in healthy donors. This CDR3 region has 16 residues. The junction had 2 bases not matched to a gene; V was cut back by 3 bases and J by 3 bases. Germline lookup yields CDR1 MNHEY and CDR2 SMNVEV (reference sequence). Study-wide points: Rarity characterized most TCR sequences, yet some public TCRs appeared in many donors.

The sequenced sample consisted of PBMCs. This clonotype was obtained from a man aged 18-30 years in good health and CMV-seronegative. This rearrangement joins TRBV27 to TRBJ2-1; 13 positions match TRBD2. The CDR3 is CASSFGLAGDYNEQFF. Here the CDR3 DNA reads TGTGCCAGCAGTTTCGGACTAGCGGGAGACTACAATGAGCAGTTCTTC.